This T cell receptor (beta chain) appears in the sequencing data of a study of T cell responses to AZD1222 COVID-19 vaccine. This CDR3 contains 15 residues. TCRdb's copy holds only in-frame clones and misses some; the assay was immunoSEQ multiplex PCR. The sample has 150,000 to 200,000 clones; about 94% are singletons. This material consisted of peripheral blood, taken on day 0 of AZD1222 vaccination. The receptor comes from an adult in good health. The chain combines TRBV21-1 with TRBJ1-5; the table's D call, TRBD1, has no DNA check behind it. TRBV21-1 is noted as a pseudogene. The CDR3 nucleotides read TGTGCCAGCACCCAGGGGCGTCCTGGCAATCAGCCCCAGCATTTT. Translating it yields CASTQGRPGNQPQHF.